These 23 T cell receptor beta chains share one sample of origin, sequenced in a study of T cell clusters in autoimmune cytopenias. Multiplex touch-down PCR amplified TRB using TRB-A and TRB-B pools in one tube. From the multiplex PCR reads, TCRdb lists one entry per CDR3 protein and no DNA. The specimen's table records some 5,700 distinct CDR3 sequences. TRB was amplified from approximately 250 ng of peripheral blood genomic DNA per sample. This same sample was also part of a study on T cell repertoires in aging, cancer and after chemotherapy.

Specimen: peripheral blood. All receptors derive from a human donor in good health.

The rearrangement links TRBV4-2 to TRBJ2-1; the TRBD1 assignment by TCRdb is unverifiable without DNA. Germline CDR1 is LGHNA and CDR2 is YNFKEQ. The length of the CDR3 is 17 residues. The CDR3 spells CASSQESTGGPWDEQFF.

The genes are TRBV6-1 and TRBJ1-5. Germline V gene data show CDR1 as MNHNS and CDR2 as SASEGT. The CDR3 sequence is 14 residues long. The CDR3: CASSEGYSNQPQHF.

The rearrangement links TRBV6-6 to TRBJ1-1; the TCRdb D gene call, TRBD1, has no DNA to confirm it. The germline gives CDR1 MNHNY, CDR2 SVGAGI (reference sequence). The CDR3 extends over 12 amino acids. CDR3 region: CASNRGPTEAFF.

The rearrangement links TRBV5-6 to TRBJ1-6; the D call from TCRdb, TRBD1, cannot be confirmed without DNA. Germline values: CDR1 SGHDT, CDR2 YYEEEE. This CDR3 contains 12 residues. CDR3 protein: CASRQGARTLHF.

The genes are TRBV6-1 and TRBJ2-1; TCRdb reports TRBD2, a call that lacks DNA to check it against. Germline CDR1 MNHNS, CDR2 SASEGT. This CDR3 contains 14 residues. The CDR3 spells CASGRFTTNNEQFF.

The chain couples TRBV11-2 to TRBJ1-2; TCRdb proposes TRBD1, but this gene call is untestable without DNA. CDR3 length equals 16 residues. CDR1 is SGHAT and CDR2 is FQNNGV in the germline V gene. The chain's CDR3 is CASSFPTGGKNYGYTF.

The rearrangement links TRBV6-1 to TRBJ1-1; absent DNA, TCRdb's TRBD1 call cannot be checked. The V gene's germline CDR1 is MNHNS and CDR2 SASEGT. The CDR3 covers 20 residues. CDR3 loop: CASSDMRRVRVTGRNTEAFF.

The CDR3 sequence: CASSHSGLAGGSYEQYF. The J gene is TRBJ2-7, the V gene TRBV6-5; without DNA, the TCRdb call of TRBD2 cannot be checked. Germline values: CDR1 MNHEY, CDR2 SVGAGI. This CDR3 region has 17 residues.

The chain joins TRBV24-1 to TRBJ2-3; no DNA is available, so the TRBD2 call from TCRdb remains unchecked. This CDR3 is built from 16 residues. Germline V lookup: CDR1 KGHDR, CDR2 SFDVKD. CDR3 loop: CATSDFSSGGPDTQYF.

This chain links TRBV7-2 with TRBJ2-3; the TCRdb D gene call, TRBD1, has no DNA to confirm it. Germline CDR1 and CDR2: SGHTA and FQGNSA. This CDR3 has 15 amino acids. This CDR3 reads CASSSRTVTRDTQYF.

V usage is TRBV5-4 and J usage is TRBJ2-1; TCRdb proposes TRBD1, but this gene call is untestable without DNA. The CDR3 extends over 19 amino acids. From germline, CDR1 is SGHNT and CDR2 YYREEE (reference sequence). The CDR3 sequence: CASSKNRDRGGVSYNEQFF.

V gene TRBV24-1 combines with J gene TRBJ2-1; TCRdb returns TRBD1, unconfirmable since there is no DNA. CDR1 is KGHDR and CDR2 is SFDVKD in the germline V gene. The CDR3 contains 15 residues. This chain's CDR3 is CATSPGQASYNEQFF.

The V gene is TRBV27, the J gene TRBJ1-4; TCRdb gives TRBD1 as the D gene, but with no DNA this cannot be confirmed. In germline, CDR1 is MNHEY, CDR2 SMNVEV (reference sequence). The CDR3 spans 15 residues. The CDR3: CASSLNGTGSEKLFF.

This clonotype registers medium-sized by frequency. This CDR3 reads CASSYSMWGYGYTF. The chain is built from TRBV6-5 and TRBJ1-2. Per germline, CDR1 MNHEY and CDR2 SVGAGI. CDR3 length: 14 residues.

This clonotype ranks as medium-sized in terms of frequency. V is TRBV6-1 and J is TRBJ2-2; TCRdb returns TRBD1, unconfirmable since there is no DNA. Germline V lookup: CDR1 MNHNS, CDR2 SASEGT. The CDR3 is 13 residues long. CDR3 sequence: CASSYRGPGELFF.

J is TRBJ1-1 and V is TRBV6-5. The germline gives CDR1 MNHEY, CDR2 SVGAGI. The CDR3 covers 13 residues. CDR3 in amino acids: CASSYYGSSEAFF.

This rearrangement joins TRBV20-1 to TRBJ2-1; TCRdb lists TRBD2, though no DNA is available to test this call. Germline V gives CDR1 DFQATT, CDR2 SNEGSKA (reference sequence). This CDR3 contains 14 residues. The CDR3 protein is CSAYDSGGYNEQFF.

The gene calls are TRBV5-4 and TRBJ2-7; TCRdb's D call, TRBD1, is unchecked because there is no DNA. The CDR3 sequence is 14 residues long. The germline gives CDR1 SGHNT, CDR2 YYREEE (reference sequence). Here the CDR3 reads CASTISVGGTEQYF. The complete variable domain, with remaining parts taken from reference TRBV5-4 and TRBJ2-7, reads ETGVTQSPTHLIKTRGQQVTLRCSSQSGHNTVSWYQQALGQGPQFIFQYYREEENGRGNFPPRFSGLQFPNYSSELNVNALELDDSALYLCASTISVGGTEQYFGPGTRLTVT.

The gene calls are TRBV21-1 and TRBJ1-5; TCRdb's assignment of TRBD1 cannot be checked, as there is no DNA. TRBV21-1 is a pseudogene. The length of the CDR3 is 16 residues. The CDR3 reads CASNPGQKDGNQPQHF.

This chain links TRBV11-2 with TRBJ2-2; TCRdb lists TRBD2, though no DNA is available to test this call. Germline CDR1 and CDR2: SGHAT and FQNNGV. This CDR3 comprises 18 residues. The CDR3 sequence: CASSLGERGARFTGELFF.

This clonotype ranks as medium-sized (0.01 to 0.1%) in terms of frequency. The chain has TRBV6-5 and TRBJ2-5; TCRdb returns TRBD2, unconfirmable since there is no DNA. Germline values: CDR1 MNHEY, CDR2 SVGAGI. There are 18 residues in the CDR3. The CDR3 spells CASRFDRTSGGAWETQYF.

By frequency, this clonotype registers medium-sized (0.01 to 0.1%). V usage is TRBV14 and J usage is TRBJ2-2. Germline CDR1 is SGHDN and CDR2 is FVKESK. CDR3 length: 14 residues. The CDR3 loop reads CASSQVRSTGELFF.

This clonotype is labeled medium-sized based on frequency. The CDR3 protein is CASRAVMNTEAFF. This chain links TRBV6-5 with TRBJ1-1. CDR1 and CDR2 from the germline V gene are MNHEY and SVGAGI. The CDR3 sequence is 13 residues long.